This record covers a single TCR beta chain. The data were obtained in a study of control samples from healthy donors and cancer patients. Clones were read by immunoSEQ multiplex PCR, and TCRdb kept only the in-frame ones, dropping some. The sample consists of about 410,000 clones, approximately 90% of them appearing once. CDR1 MNHEY and CDR2 SMNVEV come from the germline V gene (reference sequence). Trimming removed 2 bases at V and 11 bases at J, with 15 bases between. The CDR3 covers 13 residues. Sample: PBMCs. This sequence was found in a man between 35 and 55 years old with head and neck cancer. The chain couples TRBV27 to TRBJ1-1, with D unresolved. The CDR3: CASSLLGGVKAFF. The CDR3 region has the DNA TGTGCCAGCAGTTTACTAGGAGGAGTGAAGGCTTTCTTT.